This TCR beta chain was captured in a study of blood T cell repertoires in COVID-19. Across the study: Researchers got acute and convalescent COVID-19 samples from the United States, Italy and Spain. From T cells, B-cell-depleted T cells, or PBMCs came the material, which was cDNA or gDNA.

Original processing methods: Estimated nucleated cell counts came from reference gene primer amplification. Only in-frame clones appear in the TCRdb table, and some are missing; sequencing was by immunoSEQ multiplex PCR. The V and J calls and clone size come from that table; D and trimming were worked out from the DNA. This sample carries 210,000 or so clones, about 83% of them seen once, and the ten largest clones take over 0.95%. V was pared by 0 bases and J by 4 bases, with 7 bases of the junction left unmatched. The CDR3 extends over 16 amino acids. Germline V gives CDR1 LGHDT, CDR2 YNNKEL (reference sequence).

The clonotype originates from a woman in her twenties or thirties with COVID-19, enrolled during active disease. This chain joins TRBV3-1 (or the pseudogene TRBV3-2) and TRBJ2-5; the match to TRBD2 covers 8 bases. Sequencing was done on a sample of peripheral blood. CDR3 DNA: TGTGCCAGCAGCCAAGAGTACGGGGGGGCCGGAGAGACCCAGTACTTC. It yields the protein CASSQEYGGAGETQYF.